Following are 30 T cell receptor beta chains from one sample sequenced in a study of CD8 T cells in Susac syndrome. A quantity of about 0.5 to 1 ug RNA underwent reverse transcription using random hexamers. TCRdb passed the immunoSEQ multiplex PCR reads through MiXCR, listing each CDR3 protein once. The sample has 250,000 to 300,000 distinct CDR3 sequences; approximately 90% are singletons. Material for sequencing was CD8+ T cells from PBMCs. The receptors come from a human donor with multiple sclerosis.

CDR3 loop: CAISESTPGAQYF. CDR3 coding DNA: TGTGCCATCAGTGAGTCAACCCCTGGGGCCCAGTACTTC. This chain connects TRBV10-3 to TRBJ2-5; no definite D call. The CDR3 is made up of 13 amino acids. CDR1 ENHRY and CDR2 SYGVKD come from the germline V gene. The V gene lost 0 bases and the J gene lost 9 bases, with 11 bases spanning the gap.

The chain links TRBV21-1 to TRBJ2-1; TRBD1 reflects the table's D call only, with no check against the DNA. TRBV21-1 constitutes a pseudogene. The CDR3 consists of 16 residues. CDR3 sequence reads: CASTPPGSEDGGEQFF. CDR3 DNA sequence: TGTGCCAGCACCCCTCCGGGATCAGAGGATGGTGGTGAGCAGTTCTTC.

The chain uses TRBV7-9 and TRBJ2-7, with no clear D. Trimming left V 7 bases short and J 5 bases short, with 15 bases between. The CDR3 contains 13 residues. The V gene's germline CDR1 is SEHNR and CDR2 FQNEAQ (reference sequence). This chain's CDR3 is CASTRVGNDEQYF. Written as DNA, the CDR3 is TGTGCCAGCACCCGAGTTGGGAACGACGAGCAGTACTTC.

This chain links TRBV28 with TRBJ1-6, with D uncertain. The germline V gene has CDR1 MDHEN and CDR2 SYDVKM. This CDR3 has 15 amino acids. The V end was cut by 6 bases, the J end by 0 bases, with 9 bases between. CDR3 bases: TGTGCCAGCAGGGCGGAGAGCTCCTATAATTCACCCCTCCACTTT. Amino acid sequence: CASRAESSYNSPLHF.

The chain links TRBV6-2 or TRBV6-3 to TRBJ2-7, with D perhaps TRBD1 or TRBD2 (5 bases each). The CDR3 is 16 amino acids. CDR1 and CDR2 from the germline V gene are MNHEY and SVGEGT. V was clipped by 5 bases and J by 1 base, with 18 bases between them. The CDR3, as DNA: TGTGCCAGCAGTCCGATCCGGGACCTGAGGTCCTACGAGCAGTACTTC. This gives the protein CASSPIRDLRSYEQYF.

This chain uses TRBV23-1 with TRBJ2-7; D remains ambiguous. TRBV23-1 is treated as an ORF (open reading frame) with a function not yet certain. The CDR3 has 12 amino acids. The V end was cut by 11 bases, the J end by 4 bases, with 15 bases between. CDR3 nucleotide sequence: TGCGCCCCACCGGTAGGGTCGTACGAGCAGTACTTC. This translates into CAPPVGSYEQYF.

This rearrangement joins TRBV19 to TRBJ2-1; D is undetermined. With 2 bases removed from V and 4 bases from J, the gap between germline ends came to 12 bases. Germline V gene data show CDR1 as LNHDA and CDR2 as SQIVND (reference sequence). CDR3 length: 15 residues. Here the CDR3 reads CASSITYPSYNEQFF. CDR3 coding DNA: TGTGCCAGTAGTATAACTTATCCATCTTACAATGAGCAGTTCTTC.

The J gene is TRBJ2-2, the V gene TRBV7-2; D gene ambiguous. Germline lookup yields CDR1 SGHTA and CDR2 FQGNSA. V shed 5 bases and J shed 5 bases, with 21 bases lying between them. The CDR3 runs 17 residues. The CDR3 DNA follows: TGTGCCAGCAGCACATACCCCCCCATAGGTGGGACCGGGGAGCTGTTTTTT. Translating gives CASSTYPPIGGTGELFF.

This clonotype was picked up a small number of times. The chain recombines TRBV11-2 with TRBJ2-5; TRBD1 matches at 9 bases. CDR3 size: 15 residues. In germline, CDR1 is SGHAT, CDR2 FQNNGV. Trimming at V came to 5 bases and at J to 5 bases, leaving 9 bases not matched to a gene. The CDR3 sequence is CASSPWDRAKETQYF. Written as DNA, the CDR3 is TGTGCCAGCAGCCCATGGGACAGGGCTAAGGAGACCCAGTACTTC. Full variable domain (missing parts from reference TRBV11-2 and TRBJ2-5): EAGVAQSPRYKIIEKRQSVAFWCNPISGHATLYWYQQILGQGPKLLIQFQNNGVVDDSQLPKDRFSAERLKGVDSTLKIQPAKLEDSAVYLCASSPWDRAKETQYFGPGTRLLVL.

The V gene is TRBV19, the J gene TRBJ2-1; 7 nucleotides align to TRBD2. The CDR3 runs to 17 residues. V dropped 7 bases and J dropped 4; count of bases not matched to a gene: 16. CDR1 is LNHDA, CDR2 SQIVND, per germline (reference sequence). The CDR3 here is CASNGEEGGAMYNEQFF. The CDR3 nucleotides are TGTGCCAGTAACGGGGAGGAGGGAGGGGCAATGTACAATGAGCAGTTCTTC.

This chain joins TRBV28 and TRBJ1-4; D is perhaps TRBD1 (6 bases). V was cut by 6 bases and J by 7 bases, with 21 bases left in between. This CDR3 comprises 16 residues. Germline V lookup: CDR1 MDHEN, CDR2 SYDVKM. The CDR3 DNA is TGTGCCAGCAGAAGCCCCTGGGGGGCGGAAAGTGAAAAACTGTTTTTT. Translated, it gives CASRSPWGAESEKLFF.

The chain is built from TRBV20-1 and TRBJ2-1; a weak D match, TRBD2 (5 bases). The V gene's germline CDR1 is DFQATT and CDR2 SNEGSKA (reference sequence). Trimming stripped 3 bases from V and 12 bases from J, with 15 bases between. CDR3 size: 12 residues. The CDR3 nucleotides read TGCAGTGCTAGGGCCCTAGCCATCGGGCAGTTCTTC. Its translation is CSARALAIGQFF.

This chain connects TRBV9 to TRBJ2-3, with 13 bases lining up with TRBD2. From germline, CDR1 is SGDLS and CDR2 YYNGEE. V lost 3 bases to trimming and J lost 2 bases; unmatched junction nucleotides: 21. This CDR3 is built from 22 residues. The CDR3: CASSAPGLAGFGSQGHTDTQYF. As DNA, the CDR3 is TGTGCCAGCAGCGCCCCGGGACTAGCGGGATTCGGTTCCCAGGGGCACACAGATACGCAGTATTTT.

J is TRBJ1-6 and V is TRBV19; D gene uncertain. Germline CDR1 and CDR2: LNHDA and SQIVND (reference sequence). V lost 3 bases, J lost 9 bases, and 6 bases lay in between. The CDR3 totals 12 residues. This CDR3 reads CASSISGSPLHF. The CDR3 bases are TGTGCCAGTAGTATTTCTGGTTCACCCCTCCACTTT.

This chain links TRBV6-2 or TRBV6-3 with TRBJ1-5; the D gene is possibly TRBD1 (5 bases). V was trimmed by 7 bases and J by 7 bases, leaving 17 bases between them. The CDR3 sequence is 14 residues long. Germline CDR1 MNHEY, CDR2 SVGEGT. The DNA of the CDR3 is TGTGCCAGCATGGCAGCTAGGACATCACAGCCCCAGCATTTT. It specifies CASMAARTSQPQHF.

The chain's CDR3 is CASSLLRGVNYGYTF. Written as DNA, the CDR3 is TGTGCCAGCAGCTTACTAAGAGGTGTTAACTATGGCTACACCTTC. The V call is TRBV7-3, the J call TRBJ1-2; D unclear. The CDR3 has 15 amino acids. In germline, CDR1 is SGHTA, CDR2 FQGTGA. V was pared by 2 bases and J by 1 base, with 11 bases between.

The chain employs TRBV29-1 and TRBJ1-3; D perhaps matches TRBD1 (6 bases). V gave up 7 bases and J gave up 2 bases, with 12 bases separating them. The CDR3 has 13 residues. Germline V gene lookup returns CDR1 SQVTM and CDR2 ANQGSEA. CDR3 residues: CSGRGVTGNTIYF. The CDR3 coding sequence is TGCAGCGGAAGGGGGGTAACTGGAAACACCATATATTTT.

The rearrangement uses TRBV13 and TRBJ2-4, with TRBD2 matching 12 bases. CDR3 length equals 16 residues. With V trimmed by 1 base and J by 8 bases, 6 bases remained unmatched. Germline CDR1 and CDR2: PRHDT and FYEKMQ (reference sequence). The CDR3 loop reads CASSLARLAGDHIQYF. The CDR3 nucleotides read TGTGCCAGCAGCTTAGCCCGACTAGCGGGAGATCACATTCAGTACTTC.

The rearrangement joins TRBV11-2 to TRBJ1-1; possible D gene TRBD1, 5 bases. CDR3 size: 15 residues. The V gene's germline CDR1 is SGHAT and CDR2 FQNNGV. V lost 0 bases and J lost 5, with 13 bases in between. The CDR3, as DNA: TGTGCCAGCAGCTTAGATCGGGGGGATCAGACTGAAGCTTTCTTT. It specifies CASSLDRGDQTEAFF.

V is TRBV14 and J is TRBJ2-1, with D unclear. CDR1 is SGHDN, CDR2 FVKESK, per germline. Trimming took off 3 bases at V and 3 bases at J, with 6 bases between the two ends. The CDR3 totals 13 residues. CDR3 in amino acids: CASSHIGYNEQFF. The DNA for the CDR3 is TGTGCCAGCAGCCATATCGGCTACAATGAGCAGTTCTTC.

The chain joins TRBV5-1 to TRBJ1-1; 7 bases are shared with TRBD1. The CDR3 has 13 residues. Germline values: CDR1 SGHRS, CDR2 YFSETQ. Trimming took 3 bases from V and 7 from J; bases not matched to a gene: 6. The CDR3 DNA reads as TGCGCCAGCAGCTGGGGACAGTCGAATGAAGCTTTCTTT. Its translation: CASSWGQSNEAFF.

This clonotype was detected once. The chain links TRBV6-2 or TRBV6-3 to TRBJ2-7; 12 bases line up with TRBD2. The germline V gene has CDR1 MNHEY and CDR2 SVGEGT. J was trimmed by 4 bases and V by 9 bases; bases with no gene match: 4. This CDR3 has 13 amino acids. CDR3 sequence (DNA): TGTGCCAGTGGACTAGCGGGGATTTACGAGCAGTACTTC. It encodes CASGLAGIYEQYF.

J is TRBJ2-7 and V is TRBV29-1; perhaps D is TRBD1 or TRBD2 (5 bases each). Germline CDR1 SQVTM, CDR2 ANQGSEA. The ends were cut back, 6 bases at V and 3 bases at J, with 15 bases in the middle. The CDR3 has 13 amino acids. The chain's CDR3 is CSVEIRDRYEQYF. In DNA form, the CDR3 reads TGCAGCGTCGAGATAAGGGACCGCTACGAGCAGTACTTC.

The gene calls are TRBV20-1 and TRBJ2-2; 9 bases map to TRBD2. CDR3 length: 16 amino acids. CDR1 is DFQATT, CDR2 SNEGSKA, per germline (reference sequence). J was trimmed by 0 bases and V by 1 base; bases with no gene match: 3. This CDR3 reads CSARGAGGPNTGELFF. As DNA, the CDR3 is TGCAGTGCTAGAGGAGCGGGGGGCCCGAACACCGGGGAGCTGTTTTTT.

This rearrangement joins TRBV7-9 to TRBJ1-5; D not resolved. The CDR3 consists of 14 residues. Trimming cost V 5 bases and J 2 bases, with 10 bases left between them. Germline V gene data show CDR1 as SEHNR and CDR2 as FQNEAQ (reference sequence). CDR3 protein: CASSLGPRNQPQHF. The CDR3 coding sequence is TGTGCCAGCAGCCTTGGCCCCCGCAATCAGCCCCAGCATTTT. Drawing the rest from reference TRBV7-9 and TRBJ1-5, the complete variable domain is DTGVSQNPRHKITKRGQNVTFRCDPISEHNRLYWYRQTLGQGPEFLTYFQNEAQLEKSRLLSDRFSAERPKGSFSTLEIQRTEQGDSAMYLCASSLGPRNQPQHFGDGTRLSIL.

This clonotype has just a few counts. CDR3 nucleotides: TGCGCCAGCAGCTTGGCGGGACAGCCCTACGAGCAGTACTTC. Translated, it gives CASSLAGQPYEQYF. This chain links TRBV5-1 with TRBJ2-7, with 7 bases that match TRBD1. Germline V CDR1 and CDR2: SGHRS, YFSETQ. The CDR3 length is 14 residues. With 0 bases clipped from V and 2 bases from J, the junction kept 2 bases outside the gene matches. Combining the CDR3 with reference TRBV5-1 and TRBJ2-7 gives the whole variable domain KAGVTQTPRYLIKTRGQQVTLSCSPISGHRSVSWYQQTPGQGLQFLFEYFSETQRNKGNFPGRFSGRQFSNSRSEMNVSTLELGDSALYLCASSLAGQPYEQYFGPGTRLTVT.

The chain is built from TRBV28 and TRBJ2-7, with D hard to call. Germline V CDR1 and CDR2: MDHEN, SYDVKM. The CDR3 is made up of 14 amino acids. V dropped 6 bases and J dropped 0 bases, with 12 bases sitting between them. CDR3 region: CASSPLFSSYEQYF. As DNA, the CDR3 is TGTGCCAGCAGCCCACTCTTCTCCTCCTACGAGCAGTACTTC.

The CDR3 region has the DNA TGTGCCAGCAGTTTATGGGGTCAGGGACTAGCGGGAACCAACCAAGAGACCCAGTACTTC. Amino acid sequence: CASSLWGQGLAGTNQETQYF. V is TRBV27 and J is TRBJ2-5; 13 positions match TRBD2. The ends lost 1 base at V and 0 bases at J; junction bases unmatched: 11. There are 20 residues in the CDR3. CDR1 and CDR2 (germline): MNHEY, SMNVEV (reference sequence).

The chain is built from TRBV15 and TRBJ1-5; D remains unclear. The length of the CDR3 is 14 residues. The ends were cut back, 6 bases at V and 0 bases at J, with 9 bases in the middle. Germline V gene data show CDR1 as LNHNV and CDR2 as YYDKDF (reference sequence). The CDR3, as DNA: TGTGCCACCAGGGACGGATTTAGCAATCAGCCCCAGCATTTT. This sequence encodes CATRDGFSNQPQHF.

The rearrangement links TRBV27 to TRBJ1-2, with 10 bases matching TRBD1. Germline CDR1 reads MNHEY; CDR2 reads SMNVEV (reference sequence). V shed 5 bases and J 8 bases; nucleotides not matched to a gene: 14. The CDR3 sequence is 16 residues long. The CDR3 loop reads CASSHGPGQGMRGYTF. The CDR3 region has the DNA TGTGCCAGCAGTCACGGCCCGGGACAGGGGATGAGGGGCTACACCTTC.